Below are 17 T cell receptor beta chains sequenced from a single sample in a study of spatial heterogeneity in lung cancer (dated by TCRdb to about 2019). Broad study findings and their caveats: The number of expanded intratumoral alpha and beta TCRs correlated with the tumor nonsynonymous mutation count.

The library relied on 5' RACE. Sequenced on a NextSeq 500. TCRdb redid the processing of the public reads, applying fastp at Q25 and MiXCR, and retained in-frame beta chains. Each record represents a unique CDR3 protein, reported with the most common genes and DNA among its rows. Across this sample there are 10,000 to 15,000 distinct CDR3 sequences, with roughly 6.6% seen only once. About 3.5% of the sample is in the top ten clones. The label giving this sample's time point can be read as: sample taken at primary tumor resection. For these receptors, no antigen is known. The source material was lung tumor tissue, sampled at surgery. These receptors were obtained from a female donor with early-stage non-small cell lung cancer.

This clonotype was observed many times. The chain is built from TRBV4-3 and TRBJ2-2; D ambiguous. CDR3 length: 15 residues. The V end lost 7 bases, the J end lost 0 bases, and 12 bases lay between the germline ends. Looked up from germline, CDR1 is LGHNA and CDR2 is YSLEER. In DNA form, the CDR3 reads TGCGCCAGCACCCTCTCAGTCACGAACACCGGGGAGCTGTTTTTT. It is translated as CASTLSVTNTGELFF.

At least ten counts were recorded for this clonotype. The CDR3 here is CASSTNKGRTDTQYF. CDR3 in DNA: TGTGCCAGCAGTACTAACAAGGGTCGCACAGATACGCAGTATTTT. The chain carries TRBV28 and TRBJ2-3; no firm D call. CDR1 is MDHEN, CDR2 SYDVKM, per germline. The length of the CDR3 is 15 residues. V lost 5 bases and J lost 1, with 13 bases in between.

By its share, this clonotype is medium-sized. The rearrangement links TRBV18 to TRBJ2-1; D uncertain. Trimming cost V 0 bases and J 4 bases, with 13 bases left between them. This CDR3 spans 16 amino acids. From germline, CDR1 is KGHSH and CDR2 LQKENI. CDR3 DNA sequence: TGTGCCAGCTCACCACCGTCCAGAAAAGATTACAATGAGCAGTTCTTC. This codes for CASSPPSRKDYNEQFF.

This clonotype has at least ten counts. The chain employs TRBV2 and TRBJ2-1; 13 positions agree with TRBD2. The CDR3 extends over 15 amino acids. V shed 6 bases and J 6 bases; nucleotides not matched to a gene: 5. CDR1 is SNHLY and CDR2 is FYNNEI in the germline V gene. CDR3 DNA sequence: TGTGCCAGCAGCCTTAGACTAGCGGGAGGCAATGAGCAGTTCTTC. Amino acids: CASSLRLAGGNEQFF.

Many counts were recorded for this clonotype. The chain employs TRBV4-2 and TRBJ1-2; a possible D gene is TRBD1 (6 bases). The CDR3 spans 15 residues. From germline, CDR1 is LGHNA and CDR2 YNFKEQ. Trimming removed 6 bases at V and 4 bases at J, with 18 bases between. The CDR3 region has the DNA TGTGCCAGCAGTTACGAGGGGGGGAAGATCTATGGCTACACCTTC. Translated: CASSYEGGKIYGYTF.

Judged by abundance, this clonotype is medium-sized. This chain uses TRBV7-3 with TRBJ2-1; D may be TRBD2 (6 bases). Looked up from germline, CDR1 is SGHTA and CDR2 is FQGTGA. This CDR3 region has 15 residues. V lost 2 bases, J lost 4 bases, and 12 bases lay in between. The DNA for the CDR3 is TGTGCCAGCAGCTTATCTCTGGCGGGGTACAATGAGCAGTTCTTC. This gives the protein CASSLSLAGYNEQFF.

CDR3 bases: TGTGCCATCAGATGGGACCATAATTCACCCCTCCACTTT. It specifies CAIRWDHNSPLHF. This chain uses TRBV10-3 with TRBJ1-6; D is possibly TRBD1 (5 bases). V was pared by 6 bases and J by 5 bases, with 8 bases between. Looked up from germline, CDR1 is ENHRY and CDR2 is SYGVKD. The CDR3 runs to 13 residues.

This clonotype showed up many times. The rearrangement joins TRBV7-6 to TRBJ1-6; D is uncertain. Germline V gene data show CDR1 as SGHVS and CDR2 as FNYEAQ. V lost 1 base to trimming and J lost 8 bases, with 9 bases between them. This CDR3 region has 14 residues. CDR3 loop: CASSLGGNDSPLHF. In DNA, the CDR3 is TGTGCCAGCAGCTTAGGAGGGAATGATTCACCCCTCCACTTT.

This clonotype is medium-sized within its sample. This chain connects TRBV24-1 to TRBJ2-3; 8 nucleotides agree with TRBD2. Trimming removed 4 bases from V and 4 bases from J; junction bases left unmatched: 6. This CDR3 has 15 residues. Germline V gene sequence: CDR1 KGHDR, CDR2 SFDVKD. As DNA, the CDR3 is TGTGCCACCAGTGACAAAAGCGGGAGCTCAGATACGCAGTATTTT. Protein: CATSDKSGSSDTQYF.

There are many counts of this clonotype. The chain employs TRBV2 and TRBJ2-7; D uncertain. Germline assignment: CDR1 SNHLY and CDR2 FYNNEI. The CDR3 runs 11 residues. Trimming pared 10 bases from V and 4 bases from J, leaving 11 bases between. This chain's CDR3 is CANGEEYEQYF. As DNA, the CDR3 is TGTGCCAACGGCGAGGAATACGAGCAGTACTTC.

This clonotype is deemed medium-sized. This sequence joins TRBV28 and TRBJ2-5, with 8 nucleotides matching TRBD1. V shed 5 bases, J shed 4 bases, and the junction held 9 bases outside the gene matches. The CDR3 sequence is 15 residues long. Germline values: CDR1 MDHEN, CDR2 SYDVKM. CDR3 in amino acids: CASSPGTGEVETQYF. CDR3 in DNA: TGTGCCAGCAGTCCCGGGACAGGAGAGGTAGAGACCCAGTACTTC.

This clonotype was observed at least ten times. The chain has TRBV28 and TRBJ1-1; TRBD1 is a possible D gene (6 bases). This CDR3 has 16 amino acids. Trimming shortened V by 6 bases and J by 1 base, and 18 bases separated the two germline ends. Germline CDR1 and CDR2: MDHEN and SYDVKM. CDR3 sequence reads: CASSRAGVMPNTEAFF. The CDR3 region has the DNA TGTGCCAGCAGCCGGGCAGGGGTTATGCCGAACACTGAAGCTTTCTTT.

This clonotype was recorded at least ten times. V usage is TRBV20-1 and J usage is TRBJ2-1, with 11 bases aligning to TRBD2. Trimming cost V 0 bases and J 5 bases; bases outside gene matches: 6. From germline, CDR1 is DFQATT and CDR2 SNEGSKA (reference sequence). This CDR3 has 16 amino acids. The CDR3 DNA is TGCAGTGCTAGAGACCCCGGGACTAGCGGCCACAATGAGCAGTTCTTC. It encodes CSARDPGTSGHNEQFF.

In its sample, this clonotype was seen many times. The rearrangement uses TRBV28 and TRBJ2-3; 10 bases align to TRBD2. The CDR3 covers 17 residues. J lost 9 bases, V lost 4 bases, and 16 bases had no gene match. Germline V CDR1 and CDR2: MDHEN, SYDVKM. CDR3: CASSSLNPLAGSGTQYF. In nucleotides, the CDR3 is TGTGCCAGCAGTTCTCTGAACCCACTAGCGGGGTCAGGGACGCAGTATTTT.

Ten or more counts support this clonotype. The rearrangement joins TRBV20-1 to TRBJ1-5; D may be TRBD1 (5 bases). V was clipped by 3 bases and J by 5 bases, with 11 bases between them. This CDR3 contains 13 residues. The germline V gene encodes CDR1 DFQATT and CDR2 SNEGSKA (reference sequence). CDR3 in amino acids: CSASQTEYQPQHF. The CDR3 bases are TGCAGTGCTAGCCAGACAGAATATCAGCCCCAGCATTTT.

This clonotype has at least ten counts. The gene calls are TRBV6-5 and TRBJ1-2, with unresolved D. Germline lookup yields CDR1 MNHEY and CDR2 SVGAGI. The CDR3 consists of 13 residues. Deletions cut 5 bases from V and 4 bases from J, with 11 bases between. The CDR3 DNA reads TGTGCCAGCAGTCTGGACGGGATCTATGGCTACACCTTC. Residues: CASSLDGIYGYTF.

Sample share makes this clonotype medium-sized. The CDR3 loop reads CASSLGTEAFF. In DNA, the CDR3 is TGTGCCAGCAGTTTGGGCACTGAAGCTTTCTTT. This chain connects TRBV28 to TRBJ1-1; D unclear. The CDR3 extends over 11 amino acids. Germline CDR1 and CDR2: MDHEN and SYDVKM. Trimming cost V 3 bases and J 4 bases, with 3 bases left between them.